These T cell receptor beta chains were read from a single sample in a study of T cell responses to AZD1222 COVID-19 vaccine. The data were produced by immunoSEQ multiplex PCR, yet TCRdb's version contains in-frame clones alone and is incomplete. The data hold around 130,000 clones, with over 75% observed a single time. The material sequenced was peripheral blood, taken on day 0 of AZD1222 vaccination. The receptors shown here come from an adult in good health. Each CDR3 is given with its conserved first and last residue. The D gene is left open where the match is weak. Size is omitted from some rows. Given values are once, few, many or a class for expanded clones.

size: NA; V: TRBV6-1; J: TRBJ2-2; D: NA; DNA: TGTGCCAGCAGTGAAACAGGGGAGGGCTTCGGGGAGCTGTTTTTT; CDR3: CASSETGEGFGELFF
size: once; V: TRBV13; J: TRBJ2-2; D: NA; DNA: TGTGCCAGCAGCCTTGGTTCCGGGGAGCTGTTTTTT; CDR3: CASSLGSGELFF
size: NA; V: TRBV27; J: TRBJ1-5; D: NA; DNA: TGTGCCAGCAGGAGAGACGGTTATAGCAATCAGCCCCAGCATTTT; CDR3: CASRRDGYSNQPQHF
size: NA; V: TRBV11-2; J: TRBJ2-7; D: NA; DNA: TGTGCCAGCAGCTTAGATCGGGGACGGGTGCAGTACTTC; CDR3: CASSLDRGRVQYF
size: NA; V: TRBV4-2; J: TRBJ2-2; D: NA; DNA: TGTGCCAGCAGCCAAGATTACGGGAACACCGGGGAGCTGTTTTTT; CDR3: CASSQDYGNTGELFF
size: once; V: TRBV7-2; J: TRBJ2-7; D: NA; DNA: TGTGCCAGCAGCTTTGGAGACCATTCCTACGAGCAGTACTTC; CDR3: CASSFGDHSYEQYF
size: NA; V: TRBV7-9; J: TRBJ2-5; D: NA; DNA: TGTGCCAGCAGCTTAACGGGAGTTGGGGAGACCCAGTACTTC; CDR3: CASSLTGVGETQYF
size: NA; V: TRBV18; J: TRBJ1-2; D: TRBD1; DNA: TGTGCCAGCTCACTGGGACAGGGGAAGGATTATGGCTACACCTTC; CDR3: CASSLGQGKDYGYTF
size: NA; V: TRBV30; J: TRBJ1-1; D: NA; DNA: TGTGCCTGGACTACAGGGAGCACTGAAGCTTTCTTT; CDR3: CAWTTGSTEAFF
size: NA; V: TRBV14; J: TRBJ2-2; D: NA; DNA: TGTGCCAGCAGCCTCAGGGTAACCGGGGAGCTGTTTTTT; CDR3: CASSLRVTGELFF
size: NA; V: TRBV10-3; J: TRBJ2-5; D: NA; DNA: TGTGCCATCAGTGTAGGCGGAGTCGAAGAGACCCAGTACTTC; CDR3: CAISVGGVEETQYF
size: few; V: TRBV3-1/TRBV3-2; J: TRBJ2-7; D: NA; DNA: TGTGCCAGCAGCCAAGAAAGGCTCCCCTCCTACGAGCAGTACTTC; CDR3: CASSQERLPSYEQYF
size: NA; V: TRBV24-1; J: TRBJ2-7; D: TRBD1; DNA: TGTGCCACCAGTGATCGCGACAGGGGGCTCGACGAGCAGTACTTC; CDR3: CATSDRDRGLDEQYF
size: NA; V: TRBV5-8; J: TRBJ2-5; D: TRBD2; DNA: TGTGCCAGCAGCCACTGGACTAGCGGGAGCAAAGAGACCCAGTACTTC; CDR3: CASSHWTSGSKETQYF
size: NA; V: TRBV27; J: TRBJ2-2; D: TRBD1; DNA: TGTGCCAGCAGTAGAGGACAGGGGTACACCGGGGAGCTGTTTTTT; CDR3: CASSRGQGYTGELFF
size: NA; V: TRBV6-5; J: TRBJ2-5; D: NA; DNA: TGTGCCAGCAGTCTCGCCCCCGGGGTCGAGACCCAGTACTTC; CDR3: CASSLAPGVETQYF
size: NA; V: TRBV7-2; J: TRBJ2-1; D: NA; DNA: TGTGCCAGCAGCGTCTCCCCGGGGGCCAATGAGCAGTTCTTC; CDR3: CASSVSPGANEQFF
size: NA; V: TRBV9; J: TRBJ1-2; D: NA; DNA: TGTGCCAGCAGCGTAGGCTCAGGGGCCGGGGGTTTCTATGGCTACACCTTC; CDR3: CASSVGSGAGGFYGYTF
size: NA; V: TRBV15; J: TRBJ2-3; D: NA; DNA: TGTGCCACCAGCAGAGCCGGAGCAGATACGCAGTATTTT; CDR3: CATSRAGADTQYF
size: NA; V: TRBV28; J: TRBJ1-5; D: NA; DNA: TGTGCCAGCAGTAGGGACATGCCCAATCAGCCCCAGCATTTT; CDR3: CASSRDMPNQPQHF
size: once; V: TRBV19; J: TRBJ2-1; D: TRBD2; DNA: TGTGCCAGTAGTATCAGTGCTAGCGGGGGCGCGAGCTCCTACAATGAGCAGTTCTTC; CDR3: CASSISASGGASSYNEQFF
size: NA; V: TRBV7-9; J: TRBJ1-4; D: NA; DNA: TGTGCCAGCAGCTTAGTATTTGGGGGAGCTAATGAAAAACTGTTTTTT; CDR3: CASSLVFGGANEKLFF
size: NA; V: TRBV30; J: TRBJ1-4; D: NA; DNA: TGTGCCTGGAGTGAAGGGGCACTTGGTGAAAAACTGTTTTTT; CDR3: CAWSEGALGEKLFF
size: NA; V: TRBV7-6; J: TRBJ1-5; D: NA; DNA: TGTGCCAGCAGCTTGGACAGTAGCAATCAGCCCCAGCATTTT; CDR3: CASSLDSSNQPQHF
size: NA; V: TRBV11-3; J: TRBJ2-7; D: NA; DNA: TGTGCCAGCAGCCCGGGACTCCTGGCTGATACTTCCTACGAGCAGTACTTC; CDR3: CASSPGLLADTSYEQYF
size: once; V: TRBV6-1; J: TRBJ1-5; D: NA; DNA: TGTGCCAGCAGTGACCCACAGGGCTTCAATCAGCCCCAGCATTTT; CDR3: CASSDPQGFNQPQHF
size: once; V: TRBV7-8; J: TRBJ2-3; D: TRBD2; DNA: TGTGCCAGCAGCCGAACTAGCGCAGATACGCAGTATTTT; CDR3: CASSRTSADTQYF
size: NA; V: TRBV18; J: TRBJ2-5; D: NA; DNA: TGTGCCAGCTCACCGCGCGCCGGGGAGACCCAGTACTTC; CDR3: CASSPRAGETQYF
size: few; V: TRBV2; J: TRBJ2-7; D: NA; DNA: TGTGCCAGCAGGGGCAGGATTTTGGCCTACGAGCAGTACTTC; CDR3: CASRGRILAYEQYF
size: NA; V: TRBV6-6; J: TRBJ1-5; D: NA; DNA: TGTGCCAGCAGTTACTCGGCGGCCAAGGGTCAGCCCCAGCATTTT; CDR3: CASSYSAAKGQPQHF
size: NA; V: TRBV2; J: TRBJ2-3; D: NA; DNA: TGTGCCAGCCAGACAGGATTTAGCCCAGATACGCAGTATTTT; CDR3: CASQTGFSPDTQYF
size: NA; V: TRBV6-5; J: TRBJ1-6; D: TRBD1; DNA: TGTGCCAGCAGTCCTCGCAGGGGGGGGAATTCACCCCTCCACTTT; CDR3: CASSPRRGGNSPLHF
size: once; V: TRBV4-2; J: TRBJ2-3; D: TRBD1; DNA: TGTGCCAGCAGCCAAGAAAGGGGACAGGGTGGCACAGATACGCAGTATTTT; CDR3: CASSQERGQGGTDTQYF
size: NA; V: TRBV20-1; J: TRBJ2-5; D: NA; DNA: TGCAGTGCCGGCGTCGAAGAGACCCAGTACTTC; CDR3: CSAGVEETQYF
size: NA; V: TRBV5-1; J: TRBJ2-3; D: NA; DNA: TGCGCCAGCAGAACCACAGGGAGCGGCACAGATACGCAGTATTTT; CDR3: CASRTTGSGTDTQYF
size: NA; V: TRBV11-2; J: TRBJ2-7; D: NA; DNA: TGTGCCAGCAGCTTAGCAGAGATTCTCTACGAGCAGTACTTC; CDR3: CASSLAEILYEQYF
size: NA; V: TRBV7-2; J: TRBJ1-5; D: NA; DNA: TGTGCCAGCAGCTTAGTGGACGGGGCTAGTCAGCCCCAGCATTTT; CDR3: CASSLVDGASQPQHF
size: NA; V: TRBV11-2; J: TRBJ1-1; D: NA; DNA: TGTGCCAGCAGCTTTGGTAGTATCGAAGCTTTCTTT; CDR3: CASSFGSIEAFF
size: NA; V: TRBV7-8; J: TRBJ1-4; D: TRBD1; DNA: TGTGCCAGCAGCCGAGGACAGGGGCAGGGAAAACTGTTTTTT; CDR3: CASSRGQGQGKLFF
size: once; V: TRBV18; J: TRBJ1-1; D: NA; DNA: TGTGCCAGCTCACCGCTCGGCCGAGAAGCTTTCTTT; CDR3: CASSPLGREAFF
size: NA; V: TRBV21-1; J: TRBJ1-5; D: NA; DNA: TGTGCCAGCAGCCTACCCGCTCACAGGGGGCTTCAGCCCCAGCATTTT; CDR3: CASSLPAHRGLQPQHF
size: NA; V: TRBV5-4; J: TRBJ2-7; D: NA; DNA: TGTGCCAGCAGCCGCTCCTACGAGCAGTACTTC; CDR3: CASSRSYEQYF
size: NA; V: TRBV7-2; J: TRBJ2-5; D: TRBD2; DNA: TGTGCCAGCAGCTTAACTAGCGGGCGCCAAGAGACCCAGTACTTC; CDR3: CASSLTSGRQETQYF
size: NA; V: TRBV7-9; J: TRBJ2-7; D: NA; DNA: TGTGCCAGCAGCGGGGGGATTCGAGAGCAGTACTTC; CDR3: CASSGGIREQYF
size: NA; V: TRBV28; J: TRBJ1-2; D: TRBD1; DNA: TGTGCCACGACAGGGTTGTATGGCTACACCTTC; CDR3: CATTGLYGYTF
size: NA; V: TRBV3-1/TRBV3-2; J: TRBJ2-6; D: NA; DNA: TGTGCCAGCAGCCAACAGGGTTCAGGGGCCAACGTCCTGACTTTC; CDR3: CASSQQGSGANVLTF
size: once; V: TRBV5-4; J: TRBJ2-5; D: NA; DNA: TGTGCCAGCAGCTTGAGGGGGGGCGAAGAGACCCAGTACTTC; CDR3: CASSLRGGEETQYF
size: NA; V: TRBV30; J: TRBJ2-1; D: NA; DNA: TGTGCCTGGAGTGCGACTTTAAACTACAATGAGCAGTTCTTC; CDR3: CAWSATLNYNEQFF